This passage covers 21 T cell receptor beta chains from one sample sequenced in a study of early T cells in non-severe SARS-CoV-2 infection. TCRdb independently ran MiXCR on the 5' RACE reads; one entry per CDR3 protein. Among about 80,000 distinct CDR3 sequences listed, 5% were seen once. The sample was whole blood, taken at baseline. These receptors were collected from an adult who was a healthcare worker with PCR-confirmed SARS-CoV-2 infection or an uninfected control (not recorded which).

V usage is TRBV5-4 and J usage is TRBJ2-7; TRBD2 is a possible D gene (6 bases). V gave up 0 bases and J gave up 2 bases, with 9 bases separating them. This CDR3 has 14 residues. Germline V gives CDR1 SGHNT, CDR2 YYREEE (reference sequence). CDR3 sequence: CASSLGLVAYEQYF. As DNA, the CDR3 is TGTGCCAGCAGCTTGGGACTAGTGGCCTACGAGCAGTACTTC.

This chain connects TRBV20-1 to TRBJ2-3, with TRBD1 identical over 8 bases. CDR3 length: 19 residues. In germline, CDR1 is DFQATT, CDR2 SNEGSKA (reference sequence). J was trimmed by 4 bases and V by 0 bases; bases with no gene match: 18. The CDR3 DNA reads TGCAGTGCTAGAGATCTTCCCGGACTTACAGGGGGTCTGGCAGATACGCAGTATTTT. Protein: CSARDLPGLTGGLADTQYF.

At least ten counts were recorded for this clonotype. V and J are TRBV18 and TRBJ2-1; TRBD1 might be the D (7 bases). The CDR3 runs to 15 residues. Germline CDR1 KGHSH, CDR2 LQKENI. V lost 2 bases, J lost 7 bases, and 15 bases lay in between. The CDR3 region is CASSPVEGARNEQFF. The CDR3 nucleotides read TGTGCCAGCTCACCAGTGGAGGGGGCGCGTAATGAGCAGTTCTTC.

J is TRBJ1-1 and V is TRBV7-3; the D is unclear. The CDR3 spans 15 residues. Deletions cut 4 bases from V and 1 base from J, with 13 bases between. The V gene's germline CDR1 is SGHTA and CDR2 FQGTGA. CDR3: CASSSVGLTNTEAFF. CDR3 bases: TGTGCCAGCAGCTCCGTCGGACTGACGAACACTGAAGCTTTCTTT.

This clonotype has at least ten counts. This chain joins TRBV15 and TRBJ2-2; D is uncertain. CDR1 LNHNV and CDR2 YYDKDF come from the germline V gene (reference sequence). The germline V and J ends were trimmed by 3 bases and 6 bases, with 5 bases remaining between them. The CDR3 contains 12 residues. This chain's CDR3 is CATSSWAGELFF. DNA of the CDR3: TGTGCCACCAGCAGTTGGGCCGGGGAGCTGTTTTTT.

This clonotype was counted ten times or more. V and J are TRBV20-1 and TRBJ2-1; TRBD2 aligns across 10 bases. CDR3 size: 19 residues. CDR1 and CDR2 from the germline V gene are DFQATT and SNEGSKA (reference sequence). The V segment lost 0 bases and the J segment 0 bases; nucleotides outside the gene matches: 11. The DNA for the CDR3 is TGCAGTGCTAGAGATAGGGCTAGCGGGGGCTTTTACTCCTACAATGAGCAGTTCTTC. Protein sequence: CSARDRASGGFYSYNEQFF.

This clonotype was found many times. CDR3 nucleotides: TGCAGTGCTAGGCTAGCGGGAGGCCCAGATACGCAGTATTTT. It yields the protein CSARLAGGPDTQYF. The chain carries TRBV20-1 and TRBJ2-3; 11 bases align to TRBD2. Germline CDR1 reads DFQATT; CDR2 reads SNEGSKA (reference sequence). Trimming took 3 bases from V and 4 from J; bases not matched to a gene: 3. This CDR3 is built from 14 residues.

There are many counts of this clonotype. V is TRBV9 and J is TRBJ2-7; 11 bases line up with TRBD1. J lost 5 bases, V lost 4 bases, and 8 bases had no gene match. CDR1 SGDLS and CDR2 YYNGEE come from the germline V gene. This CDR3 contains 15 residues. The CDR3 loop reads CASSPPDRGPDEQYF. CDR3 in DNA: TGTGCCAGCAGCCCGCCGGACAGGGGGCCAGACGAGCAGTACTTC. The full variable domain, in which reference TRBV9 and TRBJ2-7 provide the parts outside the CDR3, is DSGVTQTPKHLITATGQRVTLRCSPRSGDLSVYWYQQSLDQGLQFLIQYYNGEERAKGNILERFSAQQFPDLHSELNLSSLELGDSALYFCASSPPDRGPDEQYFGPGTRLTVT.

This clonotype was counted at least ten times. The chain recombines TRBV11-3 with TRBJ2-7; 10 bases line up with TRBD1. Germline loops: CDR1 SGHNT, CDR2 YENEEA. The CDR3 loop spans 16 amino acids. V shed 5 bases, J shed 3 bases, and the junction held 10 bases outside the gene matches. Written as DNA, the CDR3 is TGTGCCAGCAGCCTAGGGGACCGGACAGGGGGCTACGAGCAGTACTTC. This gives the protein CASSLGDRTGGYEQYF.

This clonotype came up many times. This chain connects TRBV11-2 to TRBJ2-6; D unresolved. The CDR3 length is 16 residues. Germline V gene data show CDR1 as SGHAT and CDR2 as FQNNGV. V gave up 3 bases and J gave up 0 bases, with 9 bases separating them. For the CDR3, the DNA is TGTGCCAGCAGCTTCGGACCGAGCTCTGGGGCCAACGTCCTGACTTTC. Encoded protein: CASSFGPSSGANVLTF.

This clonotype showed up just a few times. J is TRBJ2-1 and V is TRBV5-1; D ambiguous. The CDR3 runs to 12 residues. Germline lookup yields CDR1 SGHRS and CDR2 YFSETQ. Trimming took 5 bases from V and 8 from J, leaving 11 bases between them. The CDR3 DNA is TGCGCCAGCAGTGCCAGTCGGGATGAGCAGTTCTTC. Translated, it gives CASSASRDEQFF.

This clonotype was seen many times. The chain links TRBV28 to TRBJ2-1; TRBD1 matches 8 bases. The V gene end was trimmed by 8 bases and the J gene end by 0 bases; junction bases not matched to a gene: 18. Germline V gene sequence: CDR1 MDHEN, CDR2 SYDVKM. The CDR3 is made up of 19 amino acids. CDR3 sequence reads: CASGQGAGPRTSSYNEQFF. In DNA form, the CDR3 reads TGTGCCAGCGGCCAGGGGGCGGGTCCGCGGACGAGCTCCTACAATGAGCAGTTCTTC.

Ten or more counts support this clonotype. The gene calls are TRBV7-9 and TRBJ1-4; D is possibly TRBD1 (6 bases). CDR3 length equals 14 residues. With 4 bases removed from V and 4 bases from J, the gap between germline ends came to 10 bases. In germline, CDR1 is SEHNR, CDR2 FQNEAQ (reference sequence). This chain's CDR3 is CASSSRQDNEKLFF. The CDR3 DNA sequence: TGTGCCAGCAGCTCTAGACAGGATAATGAAAAACTGTTTTTT.

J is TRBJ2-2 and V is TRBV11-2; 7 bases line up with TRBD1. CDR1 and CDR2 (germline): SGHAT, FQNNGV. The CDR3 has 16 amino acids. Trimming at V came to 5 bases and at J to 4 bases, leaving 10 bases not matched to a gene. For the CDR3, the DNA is TGTGCCAGCAGCCCAACGACAGGGTTAGTCACCGGGGAGCTGTTTTTT. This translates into CASSPTTGLVTGELFF.

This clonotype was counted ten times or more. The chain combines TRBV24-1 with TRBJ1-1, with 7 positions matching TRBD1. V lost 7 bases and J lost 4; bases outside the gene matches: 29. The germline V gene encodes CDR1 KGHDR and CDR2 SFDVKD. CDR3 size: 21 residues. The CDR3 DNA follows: TGTGCCACCAGATTCCCGACAGGGCGGTATAGTGGTTTTGTTGAGGGCACTGAAGCTTTCTTT. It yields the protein CATRFPTGRYSGFVEGTEAFF.

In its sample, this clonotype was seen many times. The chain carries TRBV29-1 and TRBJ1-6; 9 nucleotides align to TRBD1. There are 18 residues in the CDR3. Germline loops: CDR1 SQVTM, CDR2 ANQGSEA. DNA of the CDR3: TGCAGTGGGGACAGGGCCAAAGGGGAGAGCTCCTATAATTCACCCCTCCACTTT. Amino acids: CSGDRAKGESSYNSPLHF.

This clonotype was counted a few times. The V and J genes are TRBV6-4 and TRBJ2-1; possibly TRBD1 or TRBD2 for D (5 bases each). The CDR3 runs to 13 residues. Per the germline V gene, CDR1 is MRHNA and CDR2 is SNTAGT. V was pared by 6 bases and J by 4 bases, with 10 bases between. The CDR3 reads CASSRDEYNEQFF. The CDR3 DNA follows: TGTGCCAGCAGCAGGGACGAATACAATGAGCAGTTCTTC.

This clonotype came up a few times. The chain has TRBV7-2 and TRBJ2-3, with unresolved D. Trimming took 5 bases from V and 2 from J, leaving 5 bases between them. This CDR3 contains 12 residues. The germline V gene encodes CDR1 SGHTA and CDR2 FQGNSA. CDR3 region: CASSPNTDTQYF. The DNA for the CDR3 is TGTGCCAGCAGCCCCAACACAGATACGCAGTATTTT.

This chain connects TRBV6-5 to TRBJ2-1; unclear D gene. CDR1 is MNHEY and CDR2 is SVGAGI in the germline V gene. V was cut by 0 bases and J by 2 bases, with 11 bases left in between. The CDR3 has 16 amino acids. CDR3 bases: TGTGCCAGCAGTTACTCGGATTATACGGCCTACAATGAGCAGTTCTTC. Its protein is CASSYSDYTAYNEQFF.

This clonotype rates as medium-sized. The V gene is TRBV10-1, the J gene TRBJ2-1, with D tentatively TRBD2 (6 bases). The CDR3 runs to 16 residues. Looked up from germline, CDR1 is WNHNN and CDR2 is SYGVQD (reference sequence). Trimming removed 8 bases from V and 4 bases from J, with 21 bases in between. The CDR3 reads CASAEEGMPPYNEQFF. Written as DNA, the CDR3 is TGCGCCAGCGCCGAGGAGGGGATGCCCCCTTACAATGAGCAGTTCTTC.

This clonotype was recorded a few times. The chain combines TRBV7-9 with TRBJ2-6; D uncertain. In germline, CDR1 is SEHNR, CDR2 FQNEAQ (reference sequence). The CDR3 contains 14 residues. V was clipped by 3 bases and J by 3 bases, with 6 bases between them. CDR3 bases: TGTGCCAGCAGCTTGGTCGATGGGGCCAACGTCCTGACTTTC. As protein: CASSLVDGANVLTF.